The rows below give T cell receptor beta chains drawn from one sample of a study of T cells in localized non-small cell lung cancer. Data came from immunoSEQ multiplex PCR; TCRdb stores just in-frame clones and leaves some out. The data hold roughly 38,000 clones, with approximately 90% observed a single time. Material: peripheral blood mononuclear cells, obtained before any cancer treatment. These receptors were taken from a male donor at least 60 years old with stage II lung adenocarcinoma. CDR3s include the opening cysteine and the closing phenylalanine or tryptophan. Each record gives: V gene, D gene, J gene, CDR3 protein, CDR3 DNA. D genes are given only for firm matches.

v_gene: TRBV6-5; d_gene: .; j_gene: TRBJ2-1; CDR3aa: CASRGDIRNEQFF; CDR3nt: TGTGCCAGCAGAGGGGACATTCGGAATGAGCAGTTCTTC
v_gene: TRBV28; d_gene: TRBD1; j_gene: TRBJ1-2; CDR3aa: CASTHPGQGIGYTF; CDR3nt: TGTGCCAGCACCCATCCGGGACAGGGGATAGGCTACACCTTC
v_gene: TRBV29-1; d_gene: .; j_gene: TRBJ1-5; CDR3aa: CSASPGGNQPQHF; CDR3nt: TGCAGCGCCAGCCCCGGGGGGAATCAGCCCCAGCATTTT
v_gene: TRBV15; d_gene: .; j_gene: TRBJ2-5; CDR3aa: CATSRGGAGTQETQYF; CDR3nt: TGTGCCACCAGCAGAGGGGGGGCCGGGACTCAAGAGACCCAGTACTTC
v_gene: TRBV6-6; d_gene: .; j_gene: TRBJ1-1; CDR3aa: CASSAAGTQREAFF; CDR3nt: TGTGCCAGCAGTGCGGCCGGGACCCAAAGGGAAGCTTTCTTT
v_gene: TRBV6-5; d_gene: .; j_gene: TRBJ2-7; CDR3aa: CATQGGGLSSYEQYF; CDR3nt: TGTGCCACCCAAGGGGGTGGGTTAAGCTCCTACGAGCAGTACTTC
v_gene: TRBV7-2; d_gene: .; j_gene: TRBJ2-7; CDR3aa: CASSLAHGYEQYF; CDR3nt: TGTGCCAGCAGCTTAGCGCACGGCTACGAGCAGTACTTC
v_gene: TRBV30; d_gene: TRBD1; j_gene: TRBJ2-2; CDR3aa: CAWSPTGQGITGELFF; CDR3nt: TGTGCCTGGAGTCCGACGGGACAGGGGATCACCGGGGAGCTGTTTTTT
v_gene: TRBV27; d_gene: .; j_gene: TRBJ2-2; CDR3aa: CASEGGITGELFF; CDR3nt: TGTGCCAGCGAAGGGGGTATCACCGGGGAGCTGTTTTTT
v_gene: TRBV6-6; d_gene: .; j_gene: TRBJ1-2; CDR3aa: CASTPPGDYGYTF; CDR3nt: TGTGCCAGCACCCCTCCCGGGGACTATGGCTACACCTTC
v_gene: TRBV19; d_gene: .; j_gene: TRBJ2-7; CDR3aa: CASTPTGRPYEQYF; CDR3nt: TGTGCCAGTACCCCAACGGGACGCCCCTACGAGCAGTACTTC
v_gene: TRBV12-1; d_gene: .; j_gene: TRBJ2-7; CDR3aa: CASSFARASGVYEQYF; CDR3nt: TGTGCCAGCAGCTTTGCGCGGGCTAGCGGGGTCTACGAGCAGTACTTC
v_gene: TRBV9; d_gene: .; j_gene: TRBJ2-5; CDR3aa: CASSVALITGETQYF; CDR3nt: TGTGCCAGCAGCGTAGCTTTAATCACGGGAGAGACCCAGTACTTC
v_gene: TRBV7-9; d_gene: .; j_gene: TRBJ2-3; CDR3aa: CASSSSRNTQYF; CDR3nt: TGTGCCAGCAGCTCCTCAAGAAATACGCAGTATTTT
v_gene: TRBV18; d_gene: .; j_gene: TRBJ1-1; CDR3aa: CASSPVDTEAFF; CDR3nt: TGTGCCAGCTCACCAGTTGACACTGAAGCTTTCTTT
v_gene: TRBV6-6; d_gene: .; j_gene: TRBJ1-4; CDR3aa: CASSYSIQLENEKLFF; CDR3nt: TGTGCCAGCAGTTACTCGATCCAGTTGGAGAATGAAAAACTGTTTTTT
v_gene: TRBV27; d_gene: TRBD1; j_gene: TRBJ2-7; CDR3aa: CASSLARGYEQYF; CDR3nt: TGTGCCAGCAGTTTAGCCAGGGGGTACGAGCAGTACTTC